These 28 T cell receptor beta chains originate from one sample sequenced in a study of cytomegalovirus exposure and HLA in healthy donors. 60 Vbeta and 13 Jbeta primers were used in PCR. Measured with immunoSEQ multiplex PCR; TCRdb has only the in-frame clones, and not every one. The repertoire includes roughly 140,000 clones, around 79% of them detected once, and 5% to 6.5% sits in the top ten. The sequencing input was PBMCs. Source of these receptors: a man aged 50-60 years in good health and CMV-seropositive.

The chain uses TRBV2 and TRBJ1-1, with a possible D match to TRBD1 (5 bases). Germline CDR1 reads SNHLY; CDR2 reads FYNNEI. V was clipped by 8 bases and J by 1 base, with 11 bases between them. The CDR3 spans 13 residues. The chain's CDR3 is CASGTLENTEAFF. Here the CDR3 DNA reads TGTGCCAGCGGGACTCTAGAGAACACTGAAGCTTTCTTT.

This clone was counted a single time. Its ends do not fully match the called genes, so a read error is possible. The chain joins TRBV7-9 to TRBJ1-1; the match to TRBD1 covers 8 bases. This CDR3 has 12 amino acids. Germline CDR1 and CDR2: SEHNR and FQNEAQ (reference sequence). CDR3: CSSRPGQGEAFF. CDR3 nucleotide sequence: TGTTCCAGCAGACCAGGACAGGGCGAAGCTTTCTTT.

The CDR3 here is CASSPGATGRDNEQFF. The DNA of the CDR3 is TGTGCCAGCAGCCCAGGGGCCACAGGGAGAGACAATGAGCAGTTCTTC. The chain has TRBV5-4 and TRBJ2-1; D possibly corresponds to TRBD1 (6 bases). Germline loops: CDR1 SGHNT, CDR2 YYREEE (reference sequence). The CDR3 runs to 16 residues. V dropped 4 bases and J dropped 5 bases, with 19 bases sitting between them.

This rearrangement joins TRBV5-1 to TRBJ2-2; D remains unclear. This CDR3 comprises 15 residues. The germline CDR1 and CDR2 sequences are SGHRS and YFSETQ. V lost 0 bases and J 6 bases, leaving 12 bases between the germline ends. CDR3: CASSLVAVGSGELFF. The CDR3 nucleotides read TGCGCCAGCAGCTTGGTAGCAGTTGGTTCCGGGGAGCTGTTTTTT.

As DNA, the CDR3 is TGTGCCAGCTCACCACCGAATAATGGAGGCACGGAGACCCAGTACTTC. Translating gives CASSPPNNGGTETQYF. The V call is TRBV18, the J call TRBJ2-5, with D perhaps matching TRBD2 (5 bases). Looked up from germline, CDR1 is KGHSH and CDR2 is LQKENI. V gave up 0 bases and J gave up 5 bases, with 16 bases separating them. The CDR3 has 16 residues.

The gene calls are TRBV5-5 and TRBJ1-5; 7 bases agree with TRBD1. CDR1 and CDR2 (germline): SGHKS, YYEKEE (reference sequence). The CDR3 length is 15 residues. The J segment lost 6 bases and the V segment lost 0 bases, leaving 6 bases of the junction unmatched. This CDR3 is CASSLGLTGVQPQHF. The CDR3 DNA reads as TGTGCCAGCAGCTTGGGTTTAACAGGGGTTCAGCCCCAGCATTTT.

This clone was seen a few times. The rearrangement links TRBV28 to TRBJ2-7; TRBD2 agrees at 9 bases. CDR3 size: 17 residues. Germline CDR1 MDHEN, CDR2 SYDVKM. After removal of 5 bases from V and 4 bases from J, the junction contained 15 bases not matched to a gene. The CDR3 nucleotides read TGTGCCAGCAGTACCGCCGTGGGCGGGAGGGCCGTATACGAGCAGTACTTC. This codes for CASSTAVGGRAVYEQYF.

The genes are TRBV5-1 and TRBJ2-1; 9 nucleotides align to TRBD1. V shed 3 bases, J shed 4 bases, and the junction held 5 bases outside the gene matches. The CDR3 totals 15 residues. CDR1 SGHRS and CDR2 YFSETQ come from the germline V gene. The CDR3 here is CASSSGQGLYNEQFF. The CDR3 DNA follows: TGCGCCAGCAGCTCAGGACAGGGGTTATACAATGAGCAGTTCTTC. The whole variable domain, filled in from reference TRBV5-1 and TRBJ2-1, reads KAGVTQTPRYLIKTRGQQVTLSCSPISGHRSVSWYQQTPGQGLQFLFEYFSETQRNKGNFPGRFSGRQFSNSRSEMNVSTLELGDSALYLCASSSGQGLYNEQFFGPGTRLTVL.

V gene TRBV30 combines with J gene TRBJ1-4; the match to TRBD1 covers 7 bases. Germline CDR1 and CDR2: GTSNPN and SVGIG (reference sequence). The ends lost 2 bases at V and 8 bases at J; junction bases unmatched: 11. The CDR3 sequence is 15 residues long. This CDR3 is CAWSTGQVGREKLFF. Written as DNA, the CDR3 is TGTGCCTGGAGTACCGGACAGGTGGGGCGGGAAAAACTGTTTTTT.

The J gene is TRBJ2-3, the V gene TRBV5-1; 10 bases agree with TRBD2. The CDR3 sequence is 16 residues long. The trim removed 0 bases at V and 2 bases at J, leaving 3 bases unmatched. Germline V gene data show CDR1 as SGHRS and CDR2 as YFSETQ. CDR3 residues: CASSLGTSGATDTQYF. In DNA, the CDR3 is TGCGCCAGCAGCTTGGGGACTAGCGGTGCCACAGATACGCAGTATTTT.

Concerning this clone itself: At one boundary the junction diverges from the germline segment, which might be a read error. The CDR3 nucleotides read TGTTCTAGCGGGAGGTACGAGCAGTACTTC. Its translation: CSSGRYEQYF. V usage is TRBV20-1 and J usage is TRBJ2-5; 11 bases are a match to TRBD2. The J call may be incorrect, as the DNA end agrees better with TRBJ2-7. The CDR3 has 10 residues. Germline V gene lookup returns CDR1 DFQATT and CDR2 SNEGSKA (reference sequence).

This clone was seen a handful of times. V usage is TRBV27 and J usage is TRBJ2-4; 7 bases are shared with TRBD2. Germline V lookup: CDR1 MNHEY, CDR2 SMNVEV (reference sequence). Germline trimming cut 8 bases from V and 2 bases from J; bases unmatched to any gene: 6. This CDR3 spans 14 amino acids. The DNA of the CDR3 is TGTGCCAGCGGGTACGGGGGGTCCAAAAACATTCAGTACTTC. Protein: CASGYGGSKNIQYF.

V gene TRBV6-5 combines with J gene TRBJ1-4; 7 bases align to TRBD1. Germline CDR1 MNHEY, CDR2 SVGAGI. After removal of 6 bases from V and 3 bases from J, the junction contained 4 bases not matched to a gene. The CDR3 has 14 residues. The CDR3 loop reads CASRWTGSNEKLFF. CDR3 nucleotides: TGTGCCAGCAGGTGGACAGGCTCTAATGAAAAACTGTTTTTT.

The V call is TRBV2, the J call TRBJ1-5; D may be TRBD1 (6 bases). V lost 4 bases and J 2 bases, leaving 12 bases between the germline ends. The germline CDR1 and CDR2 sequences are SNHLY and FYNNEI. The CDR3 is made up of 15 amino acids. This chain's CDR3 is CASSGNRVGNQPQHF. The CDR3 bases are TGTGCCAGCAGTGGGAACAGGGTCGGCAATCAGCCCCAGCATTTT.

In this sample, this clone turned up a few times. V usage is TRBV28 and J usage is TRBJ1-2; 9 bases are shared with TRBD1. Looked up from germline, CDR1 is MDHEN and CDR2 is SYDVKM. CDR3 length equals 14 residues. Trimming took 5 bases from V and 7 from J; bases not matched to a gene: 8. CDR3 loop: CASSPVQGARGYTF. The CDR3 coding sequence is TGTGCCAGCAGTCCCGTACAGGGGGCACGTGGCTACACCTTC.

This clone was observed once. J is TRBJ2-7 and V is TRBV9; possible D gene TRBD1, 5 bases. This CDR3 comprises 15 residues. Trimming cost V 4 bases and J 0 bases, with 14 bases left between them. CDR1 and CDR2 from the germline V gene are SGDLS and YYNGEE. DNA for the CDR3: TGTGCCAGCAGCCCCCGTACAGGTTCCTCCTACGAGCAGTACTTC. This codes for CASSPRTGSSYEQYF.

The chain has TRBV6-4 and TRBJ2-7; 7 nucleotides align to TRBD2. Germline CDR1 is MRHNA and CDR2 is SNTAGT. V was pared by 8 bases and J by 7 bases, with 14 bases of the junction left unmatched. The CDR3 has 14 residues. CDR3 region: CASPGRGIPGEQYF. The CDR3 bases are TGTGCCAGCCCGGGGCGGGGGATTCCGGGGGAGCAGTACTTC.

V usage is TRBV6-6 and J usage is TRBJ2-7; perhaps TRBD1 as D (6 bases). Trimming removed 2 bases at V and 4 bases at J, with 9 bases between. The length of the CDR3 is 13 residues. Germline CDR1 reads MNHNY; CDR2 reads SVGAGI (reference sequence). As DNA, the CDR3 is TGTGCCAGCAGTTACGACAGGATATACGAGCAGTACTTC. Amino acids: CASSYDRIYEQYF.

The chain employs TRBV5-1 and TRBJ1-3, with D unresolved. This CDR3 comprises 16 residues. V was shortened by 0 bases and J by 0 bases, with 10 bases between the two germline ends. Germline V lookup: CDR1 SGHRS, CDR2 YFSETQ. The CDR3 is CASSLVTSSSGNTIYF. The CDR3 coding sequence is TGCGCCAGCAGCTTGGTTACCTCGAGCTCTGGAAACACCATATATTTT.

The chain links TRBV28 to TRBJ2-5; D may be TRBD1 (5 bases). CDR1 is MDHEN and CDR2 is SYDVKM in the germline V gene. The CDR3 has 16 amino acids. Trimming left V 1 base short and J 3 bases short, with 15 bases between. CDR3: CASSLSPRQWKETQYF. The CDR3 DNA sequence: TGTGCCAGCAGTTTATCTCCGCGACAGTGGAAAGAGACCCAGTACTTC.

The rearrangement uses TRBV27 and TRBJ1-4; no reliable D call. The length of the CDR3 is 14 residues. The germline V and J ends were trimmed by 1 base and 4 bases, with 7 bases remaining between them. Germline lookup yields CDR1 MNHEY and CDR2 SMNVEV (reference sequence). The CDR3 here is CASSLYRDNEKLFF. CDR3 DNA: TGTGCCAGCAGTTTATATCGAGATAATGAAAAACTGTTTTTT.

V and J are TRBV7-9 and TRBJ1-5, with TRBD1 as a possible D gene (5 bases). Looked up from germline, CDR1 is SEHNR and CDR2 is FQNEAQ (reference sequence). The ends were cut back, 1 base at V and 7 bases at J, with 14 bases in the middle. This CDR3 comprises 15 residues. Here the CDR3 DNA reads TGTGCCAGCAGCTTAGGGGGGGGGTGGGGACAGCCCCAGCATTTT. It yields the protein CASSLGGGWGQPQHF.

The chain uses TRBV6-1 and TRBJ2-5; weak D call: TRBD1 (5 bases). Germline CDR1 and CDR2: MNHNS and SASEGT. Trimming stripped 5 bases from V and 11 bases from J, with 18 bases between. The CDR3 loop spans 13 amino acids. The CDR3, as DNA: TGTGCCAGCAGTCGCCGGCCGGAACAGGAGCAGTACTTC. Translated, it gives CASSRRPEQEQYF.

The chain employs TRBV2 and TRBJ2-1; D is ambiguous. Trimming shortened V by 1 base and J by 7 bases, and 11 bases separated the two germline ends. Germline V gene sequence: CDR1 SNHLY, CDR2 FYNNEI. This CDR3 comprises 14 residues. CDR3 in amino acids: CASSEVRHVNEQFF. DNA for the CDR3: TGTGCCAGCAGTGAAGTGCGCCACGTGAATGAGCAGTTCTTC.

This chain joins TRBV10-2 and TRBJ2-3, with 8 bases that match TRBD2. Germline V CDR1 and CDR2: WSHSY, SAAADI. The CDR3 is made up of 15 amino acids. Trimming removed 8 bases from V and 7 bases from J; junction bases left unmatched: 14. The CDR3 DNA is TGCGCCAGCTCAGCGGGAGTGGGCCACACTAATACGCAGTATTTT. This encodes CASSAGVGHTNTQYF.

J is TRBJ2-7 and V is TRBV28; 9 bases line up with TRBD1. With V trimmed by 5 bases and J by 4 bases, 9 bases remained unmatched. This CDR3 is 15 amino acids long. CDR1 and CDR2 (germline): MDHEN, SYDVKM. The CDR3 bases are TGTGCCAGCAGTGCCACCGGGACAGGGTTGTACGAGCAGTACTTC. This encodes CASSATGTGLYEQYF.

The rearrangement joins TRBV29-1 to TRBJ2-2; weak D call: TRBD1 (6 bases). The CDR3 sequence is 13 residues long. The ends were cut back, 5 bases at V and 4 bases at J, with 11 bases in the middle. CDR1 SQVTM and CDR2 ANQGSEA come from the germline V gene. DNA of the CDR3: TGCAGCGTTTCGACAGGCATCACCGGGGAGCTGTTTTTT. It specifies CSVSTGITGELFF.

The V and J genes are TRBV19 and TRBJ1-5; D might be TRBD1 (6 bases). The CDR3 extends over 17 amino acids. Germline V gene lookup returns CDR1 LNHDA and CDR2 SQIVND (reference sequence). The V end lost 4 bases, the J end lost 6 bases, and 22 bases lay between the germline ends. The CDR3 DNA sequence: TGTGCCAGTAGTAGGGACACCCCAGACTTCGGGATTCAGCCCCAGCATTTT. The encoded protein is CASSRDTPDFGIQPQHF.